This entry is about one T cell receptor (beta chain). This clone was recorded a few times. This clone's antigen is unknown. Base qualities were left out, and no much larger clone turns up one base away. The entry originates in a study of CD8+ T cells in alopecia areata (dated by TCRdb to the late 2010s). About the study as a whole: Treated patients were enrolled in an open-label pilot trial of oral tofacitinib, 5 to 10 mg twice daily, for moderate-to-severe alopecia areata. Scalp tissue and sorted CD4+ and CD8+ peripheral blood T cells from patchy and totalis/universalis alopecia areata patients and from healthy controls were covered by human TCRbeta sequencing. Scalp clonality was compared across normal scalp (n=4), patchy alopecia areata scalp (n=8), and alopecia totalis/universalis scalp (n=8). To study T cell clonal expansion in alopecia areata, the researchers applied high-throughput TCRbeta sequencing to both the C3H/HeJ mouse model and human patients. RNA was obtained with the PAXgene miRNA kit for fixed scalp, the miRNeasy kit for PBMCs, and the RNeasy kit for mouse skin. Tofacitinib was administered for 6 to 18 months, and 6 months of follow-up off drug were then conducted to assess delayed response and recurrence. Patients on tofacitinib were biopsied at baseline and after 4 and 24 weeks of treatment, and several of the patients also had a later scalp biopsy. Amplification of TCRbeta CDR3 regions was done by immunoSEQ multiplex PCR using 35 Vbeta forward primers and 13 Jbeta reverse primers. What the authors observed across the whole study: Shared TCR sequences between patients were less evident than in mice, which may be partly attributable to HLA diversity in the patient population. Unlike mouse skin, which is dominated by gammadelta T cells, normal human skin has resident alphabeta T cells that are also sequenced, and this complicates analysis of the scalp TCR repertoire. Compared with normal scalp, lesional scalp, particularly in alopecia totalis/universalis, had higher clonality and more expanded CD8+ clones, which suggests antigenic drive.

The library was produced with the immunoSEQ multiplex PCR assay. To provide template for TCR sequencing, every sample had RNA extracted and reverse transcribed into cDNA. First-strand cDNA was synthesized with SuperScript III using a 2:1 mix of oligo-dT and random hexamers. A synthetic immune receptor repertoire was used to measure amplification bias, and any remaining bias was corrected computationally. The authors processed their data as follows. Raw reads were preprocessed for error removal, and CDR3 was defined according to IMGT conventions as running from the conserved cysteine to phenylalanine. To get clonality, Shannon entropy was normalized by log2 of the number of productive unique TCRs and the result was subtracted from 1. Whether each scalp clone was CD4 or CD8 was inferred by checking scalp TCRbeta sequences against the CD4 and CD8 repertoires from sorted blood. Here the immuneACCESS table is served through TCRdb, limited to in-frame sequences with V and J called. Missing clones are a known gap in these copies; in checked studies unresolved V genes cover under half, and the rest lacks a known reason. V and J calls plus clone size are reproduced from that table; the DNA served to infer D and trimming. This sample comprises hundreds of thousands of clones, 67% of them detected only once. The biggest ten clones account for around 1.2% of the sample.

Trimming leaves V shorter by 1 base and J shorter by 10 bases, with the junction holding 1 base beyond the gene matches. CDR3 length: 12 amino acids, cysteine to phenylalanine. Only CDR3 DNA remains: 36 bases, in frame from the first base. Looking up the germline V gene (reference sequence) yields CDR1 SEHNR and CDR2 FQNEAQ. Taken with the paper, the label for time point translates to: baseline before oral tofacitinib. Lesional scalp punch biopsies and peripheral blood were obtained from alopecia areata patients. PBMCs were isolated by density centrifugation and stained for CD3, CD4 and CD8, and CD4+ and CD8+ T cells were sorted on a FACSAria.

The receptor was derived from a human donor with alopecia areata. The starting material was CD4+ T cells sorted from blood, obtained at week 0. Here the chain combines TRBV7-9 and TRBJ1-2; 9 bases in between match TRBD1. The DNA sequence reads TGTGCCAGCAGCTTAGGACAGGGGGTCTACACCTTC. The encoded protein is CASSLGQGVYTF.